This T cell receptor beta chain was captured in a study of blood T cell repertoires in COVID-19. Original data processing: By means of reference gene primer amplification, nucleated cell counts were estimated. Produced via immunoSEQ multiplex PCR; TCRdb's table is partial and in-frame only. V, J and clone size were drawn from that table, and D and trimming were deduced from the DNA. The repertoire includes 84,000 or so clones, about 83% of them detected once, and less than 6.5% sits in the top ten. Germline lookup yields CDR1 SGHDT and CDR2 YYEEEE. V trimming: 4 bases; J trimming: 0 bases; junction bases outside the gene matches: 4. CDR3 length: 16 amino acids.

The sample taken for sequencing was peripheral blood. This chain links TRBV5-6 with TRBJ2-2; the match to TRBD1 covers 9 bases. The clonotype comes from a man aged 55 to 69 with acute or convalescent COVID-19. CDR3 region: CASSTWTGANTGELFF. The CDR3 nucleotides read TGTGCCAGCAGCACCTGGACAGGGGCGAACACCGGGGAGCTGTTTTTT.